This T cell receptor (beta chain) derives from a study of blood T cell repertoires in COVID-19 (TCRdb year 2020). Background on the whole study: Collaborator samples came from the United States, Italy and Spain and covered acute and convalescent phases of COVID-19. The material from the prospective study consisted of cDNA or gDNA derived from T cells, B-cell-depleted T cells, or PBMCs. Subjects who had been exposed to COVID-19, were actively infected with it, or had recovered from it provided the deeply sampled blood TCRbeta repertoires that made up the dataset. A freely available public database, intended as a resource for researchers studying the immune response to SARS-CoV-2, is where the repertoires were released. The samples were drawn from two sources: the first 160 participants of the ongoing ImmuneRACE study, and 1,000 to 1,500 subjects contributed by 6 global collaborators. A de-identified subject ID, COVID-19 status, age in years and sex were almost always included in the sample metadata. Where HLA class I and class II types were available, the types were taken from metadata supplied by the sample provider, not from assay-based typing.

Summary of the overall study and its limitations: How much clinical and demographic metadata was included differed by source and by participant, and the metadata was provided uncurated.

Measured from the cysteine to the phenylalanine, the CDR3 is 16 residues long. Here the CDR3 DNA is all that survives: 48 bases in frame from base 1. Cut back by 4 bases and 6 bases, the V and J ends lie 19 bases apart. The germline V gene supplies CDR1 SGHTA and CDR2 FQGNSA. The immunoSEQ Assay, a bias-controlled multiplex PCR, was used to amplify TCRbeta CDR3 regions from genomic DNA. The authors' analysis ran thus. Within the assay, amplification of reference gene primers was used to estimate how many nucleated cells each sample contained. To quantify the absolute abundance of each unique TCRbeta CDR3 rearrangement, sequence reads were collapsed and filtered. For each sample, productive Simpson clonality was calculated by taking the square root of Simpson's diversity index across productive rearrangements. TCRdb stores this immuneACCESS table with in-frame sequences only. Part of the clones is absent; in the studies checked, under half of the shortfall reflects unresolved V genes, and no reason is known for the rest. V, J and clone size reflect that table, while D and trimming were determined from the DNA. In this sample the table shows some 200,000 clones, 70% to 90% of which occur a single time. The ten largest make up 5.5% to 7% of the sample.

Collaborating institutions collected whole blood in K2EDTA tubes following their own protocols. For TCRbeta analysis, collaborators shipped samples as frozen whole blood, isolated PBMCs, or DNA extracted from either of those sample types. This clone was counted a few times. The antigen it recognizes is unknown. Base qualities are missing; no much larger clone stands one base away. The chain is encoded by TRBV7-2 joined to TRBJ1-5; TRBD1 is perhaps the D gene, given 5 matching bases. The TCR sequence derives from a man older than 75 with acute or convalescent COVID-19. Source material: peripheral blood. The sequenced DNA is TGTGCCAGCAGCTCTCCGGACGCAGGGAGGCGTCAGCCCCAGCATTTT. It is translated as CASSSPDAGRRQPQHF. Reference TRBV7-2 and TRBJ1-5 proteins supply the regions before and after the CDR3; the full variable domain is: GAGVSQSPSNKVTEKGKDVELRCDPISGHTALYWYRQSLGQGLEFLIYFQGNSAPDKSGLPSDRFSAERTGGSVSTLTIQRTQQEDSAVYLCASSSPDAGRRQPQHFGDGTRLSIL.